This T cell receptor (beta chain) was profiled in a study of CD8 T cells in Susac syndrome. V lost 5 bases and J lost 5; bases outside the gene matches: 10. This CDR3 region has 16 residues. The germline V gene has CDR1 MNHEY and CDR2 SMNVEV (reference sequence). A quantity of about 0.45 to 1 ug RNA underwent reverse transcription using random hexamers. Coverage of TCR beta CDR3 amplification by immunoSEQ multiplex PCR extended to 54 Vbeta and 13 Jbeta. TCRdb fed the immunoSEQ multiplex PCR reads into MiXCR, producing one record per CDR3 protein. The data contain more than 150,000 distinct CDR3 sequences, around 95% of them seen just once; the ten biggest clones take up less than 0.15%.

The specimen was CD4+ T cells from PBMCs. This clonotype was sampled from a human donor with Susac syndrome. The V gene is TRBV27, the J gene TRBJ2-5; TRBD2 aligns across 11 bases. CDR3 coding DNA: TGTGCCAGCAGTCTCTCCGCTAGCGGGGGGCGGGAGACCCAGTACTTC. It encodes CASSLSASGGRETQYF.